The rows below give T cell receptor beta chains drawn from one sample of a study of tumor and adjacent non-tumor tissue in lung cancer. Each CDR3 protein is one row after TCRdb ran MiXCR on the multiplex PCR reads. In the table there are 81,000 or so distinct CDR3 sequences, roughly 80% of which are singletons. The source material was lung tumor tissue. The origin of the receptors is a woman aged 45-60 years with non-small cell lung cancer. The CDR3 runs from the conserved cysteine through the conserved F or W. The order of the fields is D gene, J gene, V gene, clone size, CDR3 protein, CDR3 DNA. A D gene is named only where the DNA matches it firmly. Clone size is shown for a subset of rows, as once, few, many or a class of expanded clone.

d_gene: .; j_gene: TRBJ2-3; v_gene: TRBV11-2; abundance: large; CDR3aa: CASSLGGADTQYF; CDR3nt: TGTGCCAGCAGCTTAGGTGGGGCAGATACGCAGTATTTT
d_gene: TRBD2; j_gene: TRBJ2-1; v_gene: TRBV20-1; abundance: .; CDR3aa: CSARKTRGLAGCYNEQFF; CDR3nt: TGCAGTGCTAGAAAAACCCGCGGACTAGCGGGATGCTACAATGAGCAGTTCTTC
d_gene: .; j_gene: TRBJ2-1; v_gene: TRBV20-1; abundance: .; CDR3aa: CRAPIHLANLGNEQSF; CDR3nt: TGCAGAGCTCCCATCCACTTGGCGAACTTGGGGAATGAACAGTCCTTC
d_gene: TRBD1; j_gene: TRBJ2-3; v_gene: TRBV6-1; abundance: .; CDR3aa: CASSAGGFGTGTDSQYF; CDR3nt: TGTGCCAGCAGTGCAGGAGGCTTTGGGACAGGCACAGATTCGCAGTATTTT
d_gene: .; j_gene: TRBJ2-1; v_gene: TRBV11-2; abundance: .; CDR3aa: CARSLSPSPSYEQFF; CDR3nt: TGTGCCAGGAGCTTATCTCCAAGTCCCTCCTACGAGCAGTTCTTC
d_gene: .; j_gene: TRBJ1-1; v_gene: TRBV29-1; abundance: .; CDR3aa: CNVDHGLMNTEAFF; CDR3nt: TGCAACGTAGATCACGGCCTTATGAACACTGAAGCCTTCTTT
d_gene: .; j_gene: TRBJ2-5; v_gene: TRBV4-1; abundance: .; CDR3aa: CVSSQAKRNGQETQYF; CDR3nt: TGCGTGAGCAGTCAAGCCAAGAGGAACGGCCAAGAGACCCAGTACTTC
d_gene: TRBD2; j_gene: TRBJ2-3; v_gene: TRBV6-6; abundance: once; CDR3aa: CASSYSRGSGVSDTQYF; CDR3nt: TGTGCCAGTAGTTACTCTCGGGGCAGCGGGGTTTCAGATACGCAGTATTTT
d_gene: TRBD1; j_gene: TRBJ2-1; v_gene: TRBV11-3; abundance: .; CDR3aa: CASSLDGTGGEEFF; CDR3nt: TGTGCCAGCAGTTTAGATGGGACAGGGGGAGAGGAGTTCTTC
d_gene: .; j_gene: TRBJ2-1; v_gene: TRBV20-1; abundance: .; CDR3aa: CSARTNAYNEHFF; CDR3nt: TGCAGTGCTAGGACTAATGCGTACAATGAGCATTTCTTC
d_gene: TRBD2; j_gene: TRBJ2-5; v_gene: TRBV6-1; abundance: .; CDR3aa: CDSSEARGGVQETQYF; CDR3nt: TGTGACAGCAGTGAAGCCCGCGGGGGGGTGCAAGAGACCCAGTACTTC
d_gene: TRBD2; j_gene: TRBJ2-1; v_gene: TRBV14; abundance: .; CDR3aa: CASRQDLVAGRDEQFF; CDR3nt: TGTGCCAGCAGGCAAGATCTGGTAGCGGGAAGGGATGAGCAGTTCTTC
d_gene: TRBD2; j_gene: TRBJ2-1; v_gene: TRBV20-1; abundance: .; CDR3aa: CSARISGLAGVGDEQFF; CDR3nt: TGCAGTGCTAGGATCTCGGGACTAGCGGGAGTAGGCGATGAGCAGTTCTTC
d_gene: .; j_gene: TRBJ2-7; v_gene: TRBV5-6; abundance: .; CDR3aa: CASSSDWAHEQYF; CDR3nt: TGTGCCAGCAGCTCCGACTGGGCACACGAGCAGTACTTC
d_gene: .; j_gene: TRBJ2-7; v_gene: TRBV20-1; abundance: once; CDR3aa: CSATVQVKEQYF; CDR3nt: TGCAGTGCCACCGTCCAGGTGAAGGAGCAGTACTTC
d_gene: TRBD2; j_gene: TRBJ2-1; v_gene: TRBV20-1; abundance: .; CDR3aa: CSTRVARAGGLYNEQFF; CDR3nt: TGCAGTACTAGAGTGGCCCGAGCGGGAGGGCTTTACAATGAGCAGTTCTTC
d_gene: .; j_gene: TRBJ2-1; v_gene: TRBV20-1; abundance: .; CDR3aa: CSARGTETAYIEQFF; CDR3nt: TGCAGTGCTAGAGGGACCGAAACGGCCTACATTGAGCAGTTCTTC
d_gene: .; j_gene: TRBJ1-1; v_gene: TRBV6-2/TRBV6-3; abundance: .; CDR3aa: CASSYGGAAYSEAFF; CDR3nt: TGTGCCAGCAGTTACGGGGGGGCCGCTTACTCTGAAGCTTTCTTT
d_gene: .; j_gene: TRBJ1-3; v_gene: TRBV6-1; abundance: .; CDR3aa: CASSEQGGSGNTIYF; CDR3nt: TGTGCCAGCAGTGAACAGGGCGGCTCTGGAAACACCATATATTTC
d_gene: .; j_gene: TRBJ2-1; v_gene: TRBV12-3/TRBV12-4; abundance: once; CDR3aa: CASRMTNSYNEQFF; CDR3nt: TGTGCCAGCAGAATGACCAACTCCTACAATGAGCAGTTCTTC
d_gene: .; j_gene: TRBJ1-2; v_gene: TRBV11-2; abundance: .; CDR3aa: CASSLRRAKYGYTF; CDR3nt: TGTGCCAGCAGCTTAAGACGTGCTAAGTATGGCTACACCTTC
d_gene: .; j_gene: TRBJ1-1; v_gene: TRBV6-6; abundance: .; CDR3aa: CASIETGQGFPEAFF; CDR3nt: TGTGCCAGCATCGAAACGGGGCAGGGATTTCCTGAAGCTTTCTTT
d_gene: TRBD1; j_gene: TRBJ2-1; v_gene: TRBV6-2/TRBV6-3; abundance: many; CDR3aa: CASNLQGEYNEQFF; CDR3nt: TGTGCCAGCAACCTACAGGGGGAATACAATGAGCAGTTCTTC
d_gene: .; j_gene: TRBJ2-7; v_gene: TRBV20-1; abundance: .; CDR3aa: CSARDVRDDSYEQYF; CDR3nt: TGCAGTGCTAGAGATGTCAGAGACGACTCCTACGAGCAGTACTTC
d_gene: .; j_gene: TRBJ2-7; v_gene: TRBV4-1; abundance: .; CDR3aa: CASSQEGGTIVGELYF; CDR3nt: TGCGCCAGCAGCCAAGAGGGCGGGACCATTGTGGGCGAGCTGTACTTC
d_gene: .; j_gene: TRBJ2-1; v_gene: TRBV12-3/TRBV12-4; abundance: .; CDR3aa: CARGRTDESGEQFF; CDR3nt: TGTGCCAGAGGCAGGACGGACGAGTCGGGTGAGCAGTTCTTC
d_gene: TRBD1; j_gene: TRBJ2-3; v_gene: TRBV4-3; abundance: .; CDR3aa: CASRQEWTGGTDTQYF; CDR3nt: TGCGCCAGCCGCCAAGAATGGACAGGGGGCACTGATACGCAGTATTTT
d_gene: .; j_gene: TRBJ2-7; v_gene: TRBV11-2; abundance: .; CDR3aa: CASSPWASDSYEHYF; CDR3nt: TGCGCCAGCAGCCCTTGGGCTAGCGATTCCTACGAGCACTACTTC
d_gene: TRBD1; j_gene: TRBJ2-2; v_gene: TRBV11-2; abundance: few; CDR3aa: CASGLSASRNTGELFF; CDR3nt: TGTGCCAGCGGCTTATCGGCTTCCAGGAACACAGGGGAGCTTTTTTTT
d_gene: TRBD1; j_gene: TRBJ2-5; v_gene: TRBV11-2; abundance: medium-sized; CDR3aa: CASSRDRGQTQYF; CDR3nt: TGTGCCAGCAGCCGTGACAGGGGGCAGACCCAGTACTTC
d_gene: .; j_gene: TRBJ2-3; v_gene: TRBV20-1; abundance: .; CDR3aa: CSMAGEGTYTQYF; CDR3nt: TGCAGTATGGCGGGAGAAGGGACATATACGCAGTATTTT
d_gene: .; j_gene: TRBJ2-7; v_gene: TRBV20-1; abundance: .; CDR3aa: CSARDAIYPEQHF; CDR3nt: TGCAGTGCTAGAGATGCGATCTACCCCGAGCAGCACTTC
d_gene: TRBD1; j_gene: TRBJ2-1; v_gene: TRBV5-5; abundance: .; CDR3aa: CASSSGTDNEQFF; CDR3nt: TGTGCAAGCAGCTCGGGGACAGACAATGAGCAGTTCTTC
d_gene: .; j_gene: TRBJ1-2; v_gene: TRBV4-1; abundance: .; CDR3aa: CASREASSSGYIF; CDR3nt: TGCGCCAGCAGAGAGGCTAGTTCGAGTGGCTACATCTTC
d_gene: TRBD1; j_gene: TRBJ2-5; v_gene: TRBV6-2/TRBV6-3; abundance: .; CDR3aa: CASWNRGLETRYF; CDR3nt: TGTGCCAGCTGGAACAGGGGCTTGGAGACCCGGTACTTC
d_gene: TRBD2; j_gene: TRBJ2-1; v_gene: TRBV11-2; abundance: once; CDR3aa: CASSRGLTMRNEQFF; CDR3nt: TGTGCCAGCAGCCGGGGACTAACTATGAGGAATGAGCAGTTCTTC
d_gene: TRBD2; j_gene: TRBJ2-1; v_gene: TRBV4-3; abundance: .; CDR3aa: CASSRDAASGLSYNEQFF; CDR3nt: TGTGCCAGCAGCCGAGATGCGGCTAGCGGGCTCTCCTACAATGAGCAGTTCTTC
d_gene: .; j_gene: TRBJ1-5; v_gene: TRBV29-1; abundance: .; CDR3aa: CNVAPGLHQPQQF; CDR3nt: TGCAACGTTGCGCCAGGGCTCCATCAGCCCCAGCAATTT
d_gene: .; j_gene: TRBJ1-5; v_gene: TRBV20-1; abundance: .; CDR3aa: CSAGMLEGIQPQHF; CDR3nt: TGCAGTGCTGGAATGTTGGAGGGCATTCAGCCCCAGCATTTT
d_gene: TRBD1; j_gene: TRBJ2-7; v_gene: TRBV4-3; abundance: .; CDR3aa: CANSQTDRTYEQYF; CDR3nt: TGCGCCAACAGCCAAACGGACAGGACATACGAGCAGTACTTC
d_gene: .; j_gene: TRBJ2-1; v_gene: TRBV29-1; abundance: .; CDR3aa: CSIGGGNNEQFF; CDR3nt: TGCAGCATTGGGGGTGGGAACAATGAGCAGTTCTTC
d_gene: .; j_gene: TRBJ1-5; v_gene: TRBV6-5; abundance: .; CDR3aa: CASNQRGSNQPRHF; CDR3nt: TGTGCTAGCAACCAGCGTGGTAGCAATCAGCCCCGGCATTTT
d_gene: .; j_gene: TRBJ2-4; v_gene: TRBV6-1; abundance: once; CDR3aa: CASSSATGRGNIQHF; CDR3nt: TGTGCCAGCAGTTCGGCTACAGGGAGGGGAAACATTCAGCACTTC
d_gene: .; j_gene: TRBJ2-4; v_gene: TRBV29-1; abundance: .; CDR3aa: CGARDNEQNIQYF; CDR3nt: TGCGGCGCAAGAGACAATGAGCAAAACATTCAGTACTTC
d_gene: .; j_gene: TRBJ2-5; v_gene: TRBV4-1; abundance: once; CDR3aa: CASSQGKRSGQEIQHF; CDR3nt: TGCGCCAGCAGCCAAGGCAAGAGGAGCGGCCAAGAGATCCAGCACTTC